This T cell receptor beta chain stems from a study of spatial heterogeneity in lung cancer. The wider study: There was a strong correlation between the counts of TCR transcripts measured in tumor regions and a T cell transcriptional module score that was calculated from matched bulk RNA-seq. In the raw reads, each unique TCR and UMI combination was present more than ten times on average.

The table lists this clonotype with many counts. Antigen: not known. Time point specified: sample taken at primary tumor resection. TCRdb re-derived calls from the 5' RACE reads in MiXCR, one entry per CDR3 protein. The sample has 17,000 or so distinct CDR3 sequences; roughly 6.2% are singletons. Study-wide results and caveats: Mutation tallies in tumors tracked expanded intratumoral alpha and beta TCR counts. There was tracking of ubiquitous and regional nonsynonymous mutations by the respective counts of ubiquitous and regional expanded TCRs.

Germline V gene data show CDR1 as MNHNS and CDR2 as SASEGT. Between the trimmed V and J ends, which lost 8 bases and 2 bases, there was a span of 11 bases. The length of the CDR3 is 13 residues. V and J are TRBV6-1 and TRBJ2-3, with D perhaps matching TRBD2 (6 bases). The material was lung tumor tissue, obtained at surgery. The sequence was obtained from a male donor with early-stage non-small cell lung cancer. The chain's CDR3 is CASRDSNTDTQYF. Written as DNA, the CDR3 is TGTGCCAGCCGGGACTCTAACACAGATACGCAGTATTTT.